The sample holds a few counts of the clone carrying this TCR delta chain. A far larger clone is only one base removed, so a read error is likely. The sample carries other DNA sequences with the same CDR3. This sample stems from a study of gamma-delta chains in newborns, infants, children. Overall study: Innate gammadelta T cells reportedly expand polyclonally right after birth, driven by microbial exposure, per the title.

TCRdb re-called the reads via CATT. The sample holds more than 1,000 delta-chain clones, 0.85% to 1.2% seen once. The CDR3 is 14 residues long. The germline CDR1 and CDR2 sequences are GEAIGNYY and EKD. This sequence was found in a child in good health. The sample was blood. The chain joins TRDV2 to TRDJ1; 7 positions match TRDD3. CDR3 in amino acids: CACDTLLGADKLIF. CDR3 DNA sequence: TGCGCCTGTGACACCCTTCTGGGGGCCGATAAACTCATCTTT.